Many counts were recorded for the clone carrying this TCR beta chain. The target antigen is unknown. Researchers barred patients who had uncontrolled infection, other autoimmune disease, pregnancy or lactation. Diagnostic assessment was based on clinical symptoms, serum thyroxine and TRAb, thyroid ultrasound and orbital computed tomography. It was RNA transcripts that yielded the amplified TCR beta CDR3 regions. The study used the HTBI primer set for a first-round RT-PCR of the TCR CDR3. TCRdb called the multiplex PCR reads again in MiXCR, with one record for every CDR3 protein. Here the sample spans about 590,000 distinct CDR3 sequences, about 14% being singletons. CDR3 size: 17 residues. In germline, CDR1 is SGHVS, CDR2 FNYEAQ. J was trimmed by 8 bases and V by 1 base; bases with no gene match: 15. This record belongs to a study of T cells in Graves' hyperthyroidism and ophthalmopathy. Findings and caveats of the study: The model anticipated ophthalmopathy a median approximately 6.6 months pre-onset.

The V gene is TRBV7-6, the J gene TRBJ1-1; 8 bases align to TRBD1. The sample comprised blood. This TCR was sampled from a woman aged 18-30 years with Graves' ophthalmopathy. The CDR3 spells CASSLGTGSLGGREAFF. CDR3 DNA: TGTGCCAGCAGCTTAGGGACAGGGTCCCTTGGAGGTCGAGAAGCTTTCTTT.